The 2 T cell receptor beta chains below all came from one sample that was sequenced in a study of T cell clonotyping in hematopoietic cell transplantation. The assay was immunoSEQ multiplex PCR, and TCRdb's table has in-frame clones only and misses some. The repertoire has approximately 44,000 clones, around 96% of them found once; the top ten carry about 0.91%. The sequenced material came from peripheral blood mononuclear cells. These receptors originate from a man under 40 in good health. Some clones in this sample may be carry-over from other donors' samples.

The chain joins TRBV9 to TRBJ1-6; 9 nucleotides line up with TRBD1. The CDR3 runs 16 residues. Trimming removed 3 bases from V and 11 bases from J; junction bases left unmatched: 12. Germline V gene lookup returns CDR1 SGDLS and CDR2 YYNGEE. The CDR3 coding sequence is TGTGCCAGCAGCGCCGGGGACAGGGAACGATTGCCACCCCTCCACTTT. This codes for CASSAGDRERLPPLHF.

This chain links TRBV12-5 with TRBJ1-2; D remains unclear. The V gene's germline CDR1 is LGHNT and CDR2 FRNRAP. V was cut by 6 bases and J by 8 bases, with 16 bases left in between. The CDR3 spans 13 residues. CDR3 in amino acids: CASGTDTVDGYTF. The CDR3 DNA reads as TGTGCTAGTGGAACAGACACGGTAGACGGCTACACCTTC.